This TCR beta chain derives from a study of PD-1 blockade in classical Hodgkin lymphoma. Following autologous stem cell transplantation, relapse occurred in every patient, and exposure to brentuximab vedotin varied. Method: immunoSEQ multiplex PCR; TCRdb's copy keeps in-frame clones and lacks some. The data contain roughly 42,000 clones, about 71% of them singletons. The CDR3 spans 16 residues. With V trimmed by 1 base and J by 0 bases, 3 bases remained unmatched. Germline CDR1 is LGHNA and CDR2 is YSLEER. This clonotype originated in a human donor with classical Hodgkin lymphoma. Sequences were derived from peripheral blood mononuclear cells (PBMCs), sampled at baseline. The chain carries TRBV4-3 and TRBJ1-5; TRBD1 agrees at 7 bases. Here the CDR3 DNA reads TGCGCCAGCAGCCAAGGGTACAGGGGTAGCAATCAGCCCCAGCATTTT. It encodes CASSQGYRGSNQPQHF.